This TCR beta chain is from a study of human T cells and chemical hapten exposure. Study results and limitations: The number of TCRs above 1 in 1000 frequency did not change after DPC sensitization.

The time point denotes: patch test 3, about 24 weeks after DPC sensitization. Described treatment: therapeutic diphenylcyclopropenone sensitization with weekly scalp DPC. Blood draws preceded each patch test application. In its sample, this clonotype was seen many times. Its specificity is unknown. Germline V gene sequence: CDR1 SQVTM, CDR2 ANQGSEA. The CDR3 length is 14 residues. V dropped 1 base and J dropped 2 bases, with 12 bases sitting between them. Single cDNA molecules in the library carried unique molecular identifiers attached during preparation. In TCRdb, the RACE reads were re-called with MiXCR into one record per CDR3 protein. The sample records over 55,000 distinct CDR3 sequences, around 12% being singletons.

This specimen consisted of whole blood, obtained in connection with sensitization to the hapten diphenylcyclopropenone (DPC). This TCR derives from a man younger than 45 with alopecia areata. Some clones in this sample may be carry-over from other donors' samples. The chain links TRBV29-1 to TRBJ2-7, with TRBD2 as a possible D gene (6 bases). The CDR3 loop is CSVEGGAGTYEQYF. DNA for the CDR3: TGCAGCGTTGAAGGGGGCGCGGGGACCTACGAGCAGTACTTC.